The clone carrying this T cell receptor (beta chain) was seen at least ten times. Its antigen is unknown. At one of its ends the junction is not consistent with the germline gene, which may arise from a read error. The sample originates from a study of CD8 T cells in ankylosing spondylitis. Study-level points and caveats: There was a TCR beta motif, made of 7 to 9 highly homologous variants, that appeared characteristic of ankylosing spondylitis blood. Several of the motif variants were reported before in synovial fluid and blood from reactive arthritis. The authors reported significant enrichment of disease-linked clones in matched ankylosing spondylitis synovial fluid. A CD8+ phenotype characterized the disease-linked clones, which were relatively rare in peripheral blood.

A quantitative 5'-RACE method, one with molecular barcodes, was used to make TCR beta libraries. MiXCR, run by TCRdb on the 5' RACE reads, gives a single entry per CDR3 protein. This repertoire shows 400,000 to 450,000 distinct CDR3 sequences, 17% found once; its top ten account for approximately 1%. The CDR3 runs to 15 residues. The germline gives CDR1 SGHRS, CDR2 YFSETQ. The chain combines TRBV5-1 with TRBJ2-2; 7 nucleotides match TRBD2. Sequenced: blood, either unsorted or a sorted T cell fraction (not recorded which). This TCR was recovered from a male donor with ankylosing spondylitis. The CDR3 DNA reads TGTGCCAGCAGCTTAGGGGCGGGAGACACCGGGGAGCTGTTTTTT. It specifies CASSLGAGDTGELFF.